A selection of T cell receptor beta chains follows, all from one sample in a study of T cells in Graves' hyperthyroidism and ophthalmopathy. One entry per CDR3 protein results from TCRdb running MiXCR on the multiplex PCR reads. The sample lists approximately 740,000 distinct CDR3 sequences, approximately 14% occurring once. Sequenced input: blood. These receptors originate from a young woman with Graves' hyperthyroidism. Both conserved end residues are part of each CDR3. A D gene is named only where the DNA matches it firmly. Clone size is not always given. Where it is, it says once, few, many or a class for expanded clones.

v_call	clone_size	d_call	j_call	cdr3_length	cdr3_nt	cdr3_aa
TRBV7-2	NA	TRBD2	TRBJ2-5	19	TGTGCCAGCAGCTTAGCCCGGAGAGGGACCCTAGCGGGACAAGAGACCCAGTACTTC	CASSLARRGTLAGQETQYF
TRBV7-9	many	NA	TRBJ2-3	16	TGTGCCAGCAGCTTAGGGCGAAACAGCCACACAGATACGCAGTATTTT	CASSLGRNSHTDTQYF
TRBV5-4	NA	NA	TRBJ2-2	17	TGTGCCAGCACCCCGGAGAGGGTCCCGGGGGACACCGGGGAGCTGTTTTTT	CASTPERVPGDTGELFF
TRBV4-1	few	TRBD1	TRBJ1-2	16	TGCGCCAGCAGCCATCCCCCGGGACAGAAGAACTATGGCTGCACCTTC	CASSHPPGQKNYGCTF
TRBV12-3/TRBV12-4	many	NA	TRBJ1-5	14	TGTGCCAGCAGTCAGGACCCTGAGGGGAAGCCCCAGCATTTT	CASSQDPEGKPQHF
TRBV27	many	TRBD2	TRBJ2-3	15	TGTGCCAGCAGTTTCCTTAGCGGGAGCGCAGATACGCAGTATTTT	CASSFLSGSADTQYF
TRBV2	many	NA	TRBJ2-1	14	TGTGCCAGCGACGAGGGAGAGGTGTACAATGAGCAGTTCTTC	CASDEGEVYNEQFF
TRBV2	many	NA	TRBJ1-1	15	TGTGCCAGCAGTCTAGCGACAGGCCTTGTCGCTGAAGCTTTCTTT	CASSLATGLVAEAFF
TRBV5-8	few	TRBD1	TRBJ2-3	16	TGTGCCAGCAGCTCGGACCGGGACAGGGGCACAGATACGCAGTATTTT	CASSSDRDRGTDTQYF
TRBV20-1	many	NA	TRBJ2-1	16	TGCAGTGCCGGCCCCTATATCGGGACGGGATACAATGAGCAGTTCTTC	CSAGPYIGTGYNEQFF
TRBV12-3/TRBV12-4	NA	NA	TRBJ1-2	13	TGTGCCAGCAGTTTGTTGCAGAGCTATGGCTACACCTTC	CASSLLQSYGYTF
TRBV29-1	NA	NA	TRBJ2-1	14	TGCAGCGCCCGTGCCGGTTTTGGACACAATGAGCAGTTCTTC	CSARAGFGHNEQFF
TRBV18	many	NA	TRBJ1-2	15	TGTGCCAGCTCACCCAACTGGCCCGCTAACTATGGCTACACCTTC	CASSPNWPANYGYTF
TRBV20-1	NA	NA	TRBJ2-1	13	TGCAGTGGGTTAAGCGGGCTGGGGAATGAGCAGTTCTTC	CSGLSGLGNEQFF
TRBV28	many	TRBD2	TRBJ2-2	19	TGTGCCAGCAGTTCGAGCGGGAGGGGGTTCGGTCGGAACACCGGGGAGCTGTTTTTT	CASSSSGRGFGRNTGELFF
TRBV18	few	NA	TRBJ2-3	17	TGTGCCAGCTCACCGTATCGTGGGGGGGCTAGCACAGATACGCAGTATTTT	CASSPYRGGASTDTQYF
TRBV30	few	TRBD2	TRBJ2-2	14	TGTGCCTGGCAGCGGGAGATAGCGGCCGGGGAGCTGTTTTTT	CAWQREIAAGELFF
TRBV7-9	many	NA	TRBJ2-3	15	TGTGCCAGCAGGGCCCTTGGGAGGTCTACAGATACGCAGTATTTT	CASRALGRSTDTQYF
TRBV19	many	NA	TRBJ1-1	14	TGTGCCAGTAAGGGGGACATCGGTGGCACTGAAGCTTTCTTT	CASKGDIGGTEAFF
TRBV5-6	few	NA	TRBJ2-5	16	TGTGCCAGCAGCTTGCTGGCAGGGAGCTTGCAAGAGACCCAGTACTTC	CASSLLAGSLQETQYF
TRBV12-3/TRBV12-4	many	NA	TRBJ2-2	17	TGTGCCAGCAGTCTATCATTAGGGGGAGGGCCTACGCGGGAGCTGTTTTTT	CASSLSLGGGPTRELFF
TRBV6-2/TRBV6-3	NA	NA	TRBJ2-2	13	TGTGCCAGCAGGGGAGTGGGAACCGGGGAGCTGTTTTTT	CASRGVGTGELFF
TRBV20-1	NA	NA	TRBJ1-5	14	TGCAGTGCTAGTGTGGGGTATGGCAATCAGCCCCAGCATTTT	CSASVGYGNQPQHF
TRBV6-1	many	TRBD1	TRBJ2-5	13	TGTGCCAGCAGTCTCCGGGACAGGGGGACCCAGTACTTC	CASSLRDRGTQYF
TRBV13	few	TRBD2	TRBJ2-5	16	TGTGCCAGCAGCTTAGGGGGACTAGGTTGGCAAGAGACCCAGTACTTC	CASSLGGLGWQETQYF
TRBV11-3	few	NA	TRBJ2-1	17	TGTGCCAGCAGCTTAGGGCGCAGGGTCCGGGCCGACAATGAGCAGTTCTTC	CASSLGRRVRADNEQFF
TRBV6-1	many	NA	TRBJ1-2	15	TGTGCCAGCAGTGAACCCAGGGGAGGAACCTATGGCTACACCTTC	CASSEPRGGTYGYTF
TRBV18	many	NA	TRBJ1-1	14	TGTGCCAGCTCTCACCAGGATGGGGTCTTGGGCGCTTTCTTT	CASSHQDGVLGAFF
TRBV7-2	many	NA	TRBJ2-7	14	TGTGCCAGCAGCTTTGAACCCTTTTACGGCGAGCAGTACTTC	CASSFEPFYGEQYF